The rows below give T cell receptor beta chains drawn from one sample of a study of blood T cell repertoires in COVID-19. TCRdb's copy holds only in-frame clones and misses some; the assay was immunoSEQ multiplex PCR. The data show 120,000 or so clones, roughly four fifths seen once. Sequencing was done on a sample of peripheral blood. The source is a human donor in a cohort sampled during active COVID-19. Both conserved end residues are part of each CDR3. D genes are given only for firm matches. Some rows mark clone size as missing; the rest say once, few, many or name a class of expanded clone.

TGTGCCAGCAGGCTAACAGGGAACACCGGGGAGCTGTTTTTT,CASRLTGNTGELFF,TRBV3-1/TRBV3-2,TRBJ2-2,.,.
TGTGCTAGCAGCCCCGGGACTAGAGGCACAGATACGCAGTATTTT,CASSPGTRGTDTQYF,TRBV7-7,TRBJ2-3,TRBD2,.
TGTGCCAGCAGTTACTCTGAGGGGGGGGAGACCCAGTACTTC,CASSYSEGGETQYF,TRBV6-5,TRBJ2-5,.,once
TGTGCCAGCAGCTTTGACCGCGGTGGATTTTCCTACAATGAGCAGTTCTTC,CASSFDRGGFSYNEQFF,TRBV11-2,TRBJ2-1,.,.
TGTGCCAGCAGCGCTGGACAGGGATCGCCCACAGATACGCAGTATTTT,CASSAGQGSPTDTQYF,TRBV6-6,TRBJ2-3,TRBD1,.
TGTGCCAGCAGCTTAGCGACAGGGGTCTACAATGAGCAGTTCTTC,CASSLATGVYNEQFF,TRBV7-9,TRBJ2-1,TRBD1,.
TGTGCCAGCAGCTTAGTCCCACAAAACACCGGGGAGCTGTTTTTT,CASSLVPQNTGELFF,TRBV7-6,TRBJ2-2,.,once
TGCGCCAGCAGCTTGGGACAGGGGGTAGCCTATGGCTACACCTTC,CASSLGQGVAYGYTF,TRBV5-1,TRBJ1-2,TRBD1,few
TGCGCCAGCAGCCAAGATCTAGGGACAGGGAACAATCAGCCCCAGCATTTT,CASSQDLGTGNNQPQHF,TRBV4-1,TRBJ1-5,TRBD1,.
TGTGCCAGCAGTTGGGCCCGATACGAGCAGTACTTC,CASSWARYEQYF,TRBV12-3/TRBV12-4,TRBJ2-7,.,.
TGTGCCACCAGTGATCAGACAGGGAGATCATATAATGAGCAGTTCTTC,CATSDQTGRSYNEQFF,TRBV24-1,TRBJ2-1,TRBD1,.
TGTGCCAGCAGGGGGGGGTACGGCAAAAACATTCAGTACTTC,CASRGGYGKNIQYF,TRBV6-5,TRBJ2-4,TRBD2,.
TGCGCCAGCAGTGAGAGGACAGGAAGCACAGATACGCAGTATTTT,CASSERTGSTDTQYF,TRBV5-1,TRBJ2-3,TRBD1,.
TGCGCCAGCAGCTTGCAAGGCATGGCGGGGCCGAGCTCCTACGAGCAGTACTTC,CASSLQGMAGPSSYEQYF,TRBV5-1,TRBJ2-7,.,.
TGTGCCAGCAGCTTAGTTGCAGGGGCGGGTAACGAGCAGTACTTC,CASSLVAGAGNEQYF,TRBV7-8,TRBJ2-7,.,.
TGTGCCAGCAGGAGCGGGGCCCCTAGCACAGATACGCAGTATTTT,CASRSGAPSTDTQYF,TRBV3-1/TRBV3-2,TRBJ2-3,TRBD2,.
TGTGCCAGCTCACCGACAGGGTCCTCTGGGGCCAACGTCCTGACTTTC,CASSPTGSSGANVLTF,TRBV18,TRBJ2-6,TRBD1,.
TGCGCCAGCAGCTTGGCGGCGGGAAGACGGGACAATGAGCAGTTCTTC,CASSLAAGRRDNEQFF,TRBV5-1,TRBJ2-1,.,.
TGCGCCAGCAGTGGCGGGGGGCAGAACACCGGGGAGCTGTTTTTT,CASSGGGQNTGELFF,TRBV5-1,TRBJ2-2,TRBD2,.
TGTGCCAGCAGCCCCCAGGGTGGGGGGGGGCTAACAGATACGCAGTATTTT,CASSPQGGGGLTDTQYF,TRBV5-4,TRBJ2-3,.,.